This T cell receptor beta chain is from a study of identical twins. TCRdb used MiXCR to reprocess the 5' RACE reads, holding one entry per CDR3 protein. In the table there are 650,000 to 800,000 distinct CDR3 sequences, approximately 9% of which are singletons. Regarding this clonotype: The junction does not match germline at one end; this may be a read error.

The CDR3 extends over 13 amino acids. These data were also reused for a study on yellow fever vaccine responses in identical twins.

This clonotype originated in a woman between 18 and 29 years old in good health. V gene TRBV12-3 or TRBV12-4 combines with J gene TRBJ2-2; TRBD2 is a possible D gene (5 bases). Sequencing input: PBMCs. The CDR3 DNA reads TGTGCCAGCAGTTTAGTGGGATCCGGGGAGCCGTTTTTT. It translates to CASSLVGSGEPFF.